This T cell receptor beta chain was identified during a study of shared clonotypes between healthy human individuals. Findings and caveats of the study: About 5% was the fraction of naive CD4 clonotypes found shared across a few donors.

This clone appeared a single time. Its antigen is as yet unknown. Method: immunoSEQ multiplex PCR; TCRdb's copy keeps in-frame clones and lacks some. This sample carries about 1 million clones, around 76% of them seen once, and the ten largest clones take 1.4% to 1.5%. Germline CDR1 KGHSH, CDR2 LQKENI. CDR3 length equals 17 residues. Trimming left V 3 bases short and J 0 bases short, with 15 bases between. The gene calls are TRBV18 and TRBJ1-3, with TRBD1 as a possible D gene (5 bases). Sequenced: memory CD4+ T cells sorted from blood. Documented subset: CD45RA-negative fraction. This sequence was found in a young man in good health. CDR3 amino acids: CASSPGVPALSGNTIYF. CDR3 nucleotide sequence: TGTGCCAGCTCACCGGGGGTCCCTGCCCTCTCTGGAAACACCATATATTTT.